This TCR beta chain was documented in a study of blood T cells in healthy people across ages. Overall study context: About one barcoded beta molecule per two T cells was the capture yield of template switching.

Together with a sample-barcoded 5' primer, a J-beta primer mix was included in a second PCR lasting about 7 to 11 cycles. TCRdb called the 5' RACE reads again in MiXCR, with one record for every CDR3 protein. Here the sample spans some 1.5 million distinct CDR3 sequences, 28% being singletons. A few counts support this clonotype. Antigen unknown. The ends were cut back, 7 bases at V and 7 bases at J, with 21 bases in the middle. This CDR3 is 15 amino acids long. Germline CDR1 reads SGHNT; CDR2 reads YYREEE (reference sequence). The study's findings and limits: Because donor CMV status was unknown, expanded clonotype changes were possibly confounded.

This TCR was sampled from a woman in her 30s in good health. The chain recombines TRBV5-4 with TRBJ2-1; D possibly corresponds to TRBD1 (7 bases). Source material: blood. This chain's CDR3 is CASGGGSGGKNEQFF. The CDR3 bases are TGTGCCAGCGGGGGAGGTTCAGGGGGTAAGAATGAGCAGTTCTTC.